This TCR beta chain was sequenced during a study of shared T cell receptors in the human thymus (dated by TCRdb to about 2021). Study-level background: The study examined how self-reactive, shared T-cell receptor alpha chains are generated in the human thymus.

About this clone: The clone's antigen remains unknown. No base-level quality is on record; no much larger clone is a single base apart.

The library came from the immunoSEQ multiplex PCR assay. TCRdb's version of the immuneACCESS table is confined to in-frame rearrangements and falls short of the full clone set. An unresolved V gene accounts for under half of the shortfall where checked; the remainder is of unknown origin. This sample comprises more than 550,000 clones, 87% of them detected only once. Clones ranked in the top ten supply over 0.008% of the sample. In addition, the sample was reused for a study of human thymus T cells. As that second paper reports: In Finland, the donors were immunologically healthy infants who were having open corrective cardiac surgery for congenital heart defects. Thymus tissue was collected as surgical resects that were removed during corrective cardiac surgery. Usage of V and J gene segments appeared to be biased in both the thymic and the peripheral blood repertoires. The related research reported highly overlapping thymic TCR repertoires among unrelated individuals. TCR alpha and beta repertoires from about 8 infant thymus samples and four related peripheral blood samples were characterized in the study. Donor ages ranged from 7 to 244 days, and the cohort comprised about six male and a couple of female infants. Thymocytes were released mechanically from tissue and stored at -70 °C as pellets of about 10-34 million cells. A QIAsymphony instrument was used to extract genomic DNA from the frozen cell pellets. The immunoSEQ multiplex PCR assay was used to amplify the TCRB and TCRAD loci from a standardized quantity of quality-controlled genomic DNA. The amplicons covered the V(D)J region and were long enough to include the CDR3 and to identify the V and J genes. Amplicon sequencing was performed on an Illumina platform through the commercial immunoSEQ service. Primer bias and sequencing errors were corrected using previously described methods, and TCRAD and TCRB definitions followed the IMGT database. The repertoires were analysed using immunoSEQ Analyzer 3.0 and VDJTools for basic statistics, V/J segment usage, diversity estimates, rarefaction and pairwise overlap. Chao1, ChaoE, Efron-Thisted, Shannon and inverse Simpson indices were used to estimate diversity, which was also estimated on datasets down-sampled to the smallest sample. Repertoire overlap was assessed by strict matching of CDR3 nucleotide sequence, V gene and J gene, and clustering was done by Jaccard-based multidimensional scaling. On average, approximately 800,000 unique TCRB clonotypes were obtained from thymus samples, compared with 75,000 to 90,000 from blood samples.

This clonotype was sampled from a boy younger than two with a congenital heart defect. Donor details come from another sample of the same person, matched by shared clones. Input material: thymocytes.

CDR3 loop: CASSVSPPTGEGDEKLFF. The nucleotides are TGTGCCAGCAGCGTAAGCCCCCCGACAGGGGAGGGGGATGAAAAACTGTTTTTT. The sequence joins TRBV9 to TRBJ1-4; 8 nucleotides in the junction match TRBD1. CDR1 and CDR2, looked up from the germline V gene, are SGDLS and YYNGEE. Ends trimmed: V by 1 base, J by 6 bases; bases unmatched to a gene: 14. Taken from cysteine to phenylalanine, the CDR3 has 18 residues. The only DNA kept is the CDR3, 54 bases in frame from the first base. The entire variable domain, with the stretches around the CDR3 drawn from the reference TRBV9 and TRBJ1-4 proteins, is DSGVTQTPKHLITATGQRVTLRCSPRSGDLSVYWYQQSLDQGLQFLIQYYNGEERAKGNILERFSAQQFPDLHSELNLSSLELGDSALYFCASSVSPPTGEGDEKLFFGSGTQLSVL.